This record covers a single T cell receptor beta chain. TCRdb analysed the RT-PCR reads with MiXCR anew, one entry per CDR3 protein. The profile shows roughly 140,000 distinct CDR3 sequences, approximately 37% of them singletons. The data were obtained in a study of patients and donors after allogeneic stem cell transplantation. Per germline, CDR1 MDHEN and CDR2 SYDVKM. The CDR3 covers 15 residues. Trimming took 4 bases from V and 0 from J, leaving 13 bases between them. This clonotype was sampled from a human donor who was either an allogeneic HSCT recipient or a stem cell or donor lymphocyte infusion donor (not recorded which). It is not recorded whose cells these are; they may come from a transplant donor. The sample was blood, either unsorted or a sorted T cell fraction (not recorded which). V and J are TRBV28 and TRBJ2-7, with D hard to call. The CDR3 reads CASSSLPLASYEQYF. DNA of the CDR3: TGTGCCAGCAGTTCTCTCCCGTTGGCCTCCTACGAGCAGTACTTC.